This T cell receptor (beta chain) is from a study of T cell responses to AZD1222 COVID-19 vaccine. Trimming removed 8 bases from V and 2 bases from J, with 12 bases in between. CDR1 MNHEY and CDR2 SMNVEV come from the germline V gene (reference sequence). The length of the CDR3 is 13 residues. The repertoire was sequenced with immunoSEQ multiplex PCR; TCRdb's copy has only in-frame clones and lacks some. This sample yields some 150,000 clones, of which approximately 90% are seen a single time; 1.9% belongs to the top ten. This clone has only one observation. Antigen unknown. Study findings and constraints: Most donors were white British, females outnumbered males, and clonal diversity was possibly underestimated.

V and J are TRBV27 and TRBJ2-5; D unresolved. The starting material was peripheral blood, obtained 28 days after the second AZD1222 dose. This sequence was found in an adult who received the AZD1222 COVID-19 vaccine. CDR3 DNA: TGTGCCAGCTCACAGTTGGGTCAAGAGACCCAGTACTTC. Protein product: CASSQLGQETQYF.